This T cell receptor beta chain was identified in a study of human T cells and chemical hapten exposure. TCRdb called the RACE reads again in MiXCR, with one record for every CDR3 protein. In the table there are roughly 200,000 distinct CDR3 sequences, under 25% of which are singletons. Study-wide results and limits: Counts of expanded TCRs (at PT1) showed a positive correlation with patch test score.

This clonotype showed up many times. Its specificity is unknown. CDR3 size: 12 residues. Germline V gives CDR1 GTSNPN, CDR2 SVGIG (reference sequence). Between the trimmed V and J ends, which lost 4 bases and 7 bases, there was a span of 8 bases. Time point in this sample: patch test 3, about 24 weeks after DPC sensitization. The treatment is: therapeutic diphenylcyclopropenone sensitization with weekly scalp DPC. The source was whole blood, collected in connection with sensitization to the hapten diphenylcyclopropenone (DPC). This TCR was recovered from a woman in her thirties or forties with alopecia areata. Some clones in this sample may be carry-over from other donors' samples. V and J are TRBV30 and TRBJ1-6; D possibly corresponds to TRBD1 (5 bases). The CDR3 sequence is CAWTNRNSPLHF. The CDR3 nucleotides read TGTGCCTGGACCAACAGGAATTCACCCCTCCACTTT.